This T cell receptor (beta chain) emerged from a study of technical replicates of blood from several donors. Germline values: CDR1 LNHDA, CDR2 SQIVND (reference sequence). This CDR3 is 14 amino acids long. V was cut by 0 bases and J by 8 bases, with 13 bases left in between. Measured with immunoSEQ multiplex PCR; TCRdb has only the in-frame clones, and not every one. The sample shows about 81,000 clones, around 96% of them seen only once. The rearrangement uses TRBV19 and TRBJ1-2; a weak D match, TRBD1 (5 bases). This clonotype was obtained from a human donor in good health. The sample was T cells isolated from PBMCs. CDR3 residues: CASSIEGQGKGYTF. The CDR3 DNA reads TGTGCCAGTAGTATAGAGGGTCAGGGCAAAGGCTACACCTTC.